This T cell receptor beta chain was identified in a study of blood T cells in healthy people across ages. V lost 3 bases and J 9 bases, leaving 16 bases between the germline ends. The CDR3 covers 15 residues. Germline CDR1 is SGHRS and CDR2 is YFSETQ. The authors extracted at least 5.5 micrograms of total RNA per sample. Primers used in a second PCR of about 7 to 12 cycles were a sample-barcoded 5' primer and a J-beta primer mix. Via MiXCR, TCRdb re-called the 5' RACE reads, giving one row per CDR3 protein. The sample shows hundreds of thousands of distinct CDR3 sequences, less than 40% of them seen only once.

The V gene is TRBV5-1, the J gene TRBJ1-6; D gene ambiguous. Sequenced: blood. The clonotype comes from a woman over 75 in good health. The CDR3 DNA follows: TGCGCCAGCAGCTCCGGGCCCCTCACGGGTTCACCCCTCCACTTT. Protein: CASSSGPLTGSPLHF.